This T cell receptor beta chain emerged from a study of blood T cells in healthy people across ages. Across the study: The capture of about one barcoded beta molecule per two T cells was achieved by template switching.

Using a J-beta primer mix together with a sample-barcoded 5' primer, a second PCR was run for 7 to 11 cycles. MiXCR, run by TCRdb on the 5' RACE reads, gives a single entry per CDR3 protein. The sample lists approximately 680,000 distinct CDR3 sequences, around 32% occurring once. Isolated PBMCs totaled at least 6 million in each sample. The germline V gene has CDR1 ENHRY and CDR2 SYGVKD. This CDR3 comprises 16 residues. The V segment lost 7 bases and the J segment 3 bases; nucleotides outside the gene matches: 10. Input material: blood. The chain carries TRBV10-3 and TRBJ1-3; 9 bases line up with TRBD1. The sequence came from a woman at least 80 years old in good health. The CDR3 here is CAIKPGQGGFGNTIYF. The CDR3 region has the DNA TGTGCCATCAAACCGGGACAGGGAGGTTTTGGAAACACCATATATTTT.